This TCR beta chain derives from a study of blood T cell repertoires in COVID-19. TCRdb's copy holds only in-frame clones and misses some; the assay was immunoSEQ multiplex PCR. The sample yields approximately 120,000 clones, approximately 80% seen once. The CDR3 is 15 residues long. CDR1 and CDR2 from the germline V gene are SGHNT and YYREEE (reference sequence). Losses at the gene ends were 4 bases for V and 1 base for J; bases not matched to a gene: 4. The chain uses TRBV5-4 and TRBJ1-1; 10 bases fit TRBD1. Sequenced input: peripheral blood. The receptor comes from a woman between 50 and 59 years old with acute or convalescent COVID-19. The CDR3, as DNA: TGTGCCAGCAGCCCTCGGGACAGGGGGAACACTGAAGCTTTCTTT. This codes for CASSPRDRGNTEAFF.